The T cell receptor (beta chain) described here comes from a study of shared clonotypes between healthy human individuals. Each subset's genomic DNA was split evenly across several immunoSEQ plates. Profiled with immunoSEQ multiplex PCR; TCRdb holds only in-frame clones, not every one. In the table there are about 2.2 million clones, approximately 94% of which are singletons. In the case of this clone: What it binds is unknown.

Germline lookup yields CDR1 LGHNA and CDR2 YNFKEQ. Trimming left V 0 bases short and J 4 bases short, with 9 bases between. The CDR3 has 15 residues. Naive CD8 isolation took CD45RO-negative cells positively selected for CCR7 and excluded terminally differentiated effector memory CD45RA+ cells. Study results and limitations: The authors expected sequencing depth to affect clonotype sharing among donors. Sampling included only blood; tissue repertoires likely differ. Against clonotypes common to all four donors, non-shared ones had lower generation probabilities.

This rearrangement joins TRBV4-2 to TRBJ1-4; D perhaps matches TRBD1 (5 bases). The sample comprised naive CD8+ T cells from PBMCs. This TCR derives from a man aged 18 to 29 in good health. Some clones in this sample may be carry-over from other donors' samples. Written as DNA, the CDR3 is TGTGCCAGCAGCCAAGATTTACAGGATAATGAAAAACTGTTTTTT. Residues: CASSQDLQDNEKLFF.